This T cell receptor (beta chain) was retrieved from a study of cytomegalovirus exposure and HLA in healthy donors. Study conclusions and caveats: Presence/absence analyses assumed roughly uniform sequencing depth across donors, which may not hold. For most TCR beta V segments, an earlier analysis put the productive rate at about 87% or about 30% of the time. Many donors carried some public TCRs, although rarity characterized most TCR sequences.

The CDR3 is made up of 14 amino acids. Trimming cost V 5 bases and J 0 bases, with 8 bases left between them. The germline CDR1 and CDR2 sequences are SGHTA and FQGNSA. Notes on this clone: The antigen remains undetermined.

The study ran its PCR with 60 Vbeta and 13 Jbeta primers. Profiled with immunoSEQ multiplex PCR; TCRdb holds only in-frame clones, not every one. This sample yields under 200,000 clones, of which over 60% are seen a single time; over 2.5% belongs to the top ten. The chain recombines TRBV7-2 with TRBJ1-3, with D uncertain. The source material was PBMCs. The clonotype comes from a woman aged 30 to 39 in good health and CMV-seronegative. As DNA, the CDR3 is TGTGCCAGCAGCCTACAGCTCTCTGGAAACACCATATATTTT. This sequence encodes CASSLQLSGNTIYF.